The following is a T cell receptor (beta chain) sequence with its context. Only in-frame clones appear in the TCRdb table, and some are missing; sequencing was by immunoSEQ multiplex PCR. The data hold approximately 44,000 clones, with 95% observed a single time. Germline V gene sequence: CDR1 SEHNR, CDR2 FQNEAQ (reference sequence). The CDR3 spans 14 residues. V lost 2 bases to trimming and J lost 5 bases, with 10 bases between them. This sample was taken from a study of T cell clonotyping in hematopoietic cell transplantation. The rearrangement links TRBV7-9 to TRBJ2-1; no clear D. The receptor's source is a young man in good health. Some clones in this sample may be carry-over from other donors' samples. Sequencing was performed on peripheral blood mononuclear cells. This CDR3 is CASSLTASNNEQFF. CDR3 DNA sequence: TGTGCCAGCAGCTTAACTGCCAGCAACAATGAGCAGTTCTTC. The complete variable domain, with remaining parts taken from reference TRBV7-9 and TRBJ2-1, reads DTGVSQNPRHKITKRGQNVTFRCDPISEHNRLYWYRQTLGQGPEFLTYFQNEAQLEKSRLLSDRFSAERPKGSFSTLEIQRTEQGDSAMYLCASSLTASNNEQFFGPGTRLTVL.